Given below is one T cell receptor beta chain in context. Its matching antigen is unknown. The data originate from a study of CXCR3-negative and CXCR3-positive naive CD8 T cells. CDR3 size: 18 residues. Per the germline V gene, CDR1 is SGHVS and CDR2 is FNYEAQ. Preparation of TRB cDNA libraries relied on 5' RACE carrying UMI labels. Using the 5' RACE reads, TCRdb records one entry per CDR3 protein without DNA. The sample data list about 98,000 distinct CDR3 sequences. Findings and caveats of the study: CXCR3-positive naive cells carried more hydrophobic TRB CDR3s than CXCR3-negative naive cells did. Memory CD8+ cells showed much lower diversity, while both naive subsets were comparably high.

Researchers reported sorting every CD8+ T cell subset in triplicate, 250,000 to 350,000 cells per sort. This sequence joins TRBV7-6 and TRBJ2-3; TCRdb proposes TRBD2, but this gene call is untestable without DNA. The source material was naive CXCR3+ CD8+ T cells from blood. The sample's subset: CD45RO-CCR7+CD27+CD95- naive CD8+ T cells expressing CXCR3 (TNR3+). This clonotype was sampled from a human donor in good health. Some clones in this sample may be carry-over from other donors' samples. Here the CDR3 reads CASSLADTIAGSLDTQYF. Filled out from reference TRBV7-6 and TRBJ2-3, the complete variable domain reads GAGVSQSPRYKVTKRGQDVALRCDPISGHVSLYWYRQALGQGPEFLTYFNYEAQQDKSGLPNDRFSAERPEGSISTLTIQRTEQRDSAMYRCASSLADTIAGSLDTQYFGPGTRLTVL.